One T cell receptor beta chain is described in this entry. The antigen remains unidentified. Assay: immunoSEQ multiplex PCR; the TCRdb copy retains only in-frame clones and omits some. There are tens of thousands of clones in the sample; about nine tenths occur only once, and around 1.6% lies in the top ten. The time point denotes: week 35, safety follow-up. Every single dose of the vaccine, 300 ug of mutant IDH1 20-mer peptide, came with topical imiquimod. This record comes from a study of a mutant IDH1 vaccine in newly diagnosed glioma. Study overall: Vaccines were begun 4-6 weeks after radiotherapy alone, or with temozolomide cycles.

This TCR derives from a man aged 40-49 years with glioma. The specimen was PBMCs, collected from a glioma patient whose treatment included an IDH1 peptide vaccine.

The CDR3 spells CASSFRGTSDDSSTDTQYF. The CDR3 nucleotides read TGTGCCAGCAGCTTCCGAGGGACTAGCGACGATTCTAGCACAGATACGCAGTATTTT. The gene calls are TRBV11-3 and TRBJ2-3; TRBD2 agrees at 10 bases. The J segment lost 0 bases and the V segment lost 3 bases, leaving 12 bases of the junction unmatched. The germline V gene has CDR1 SGHNT and CDR2 YENEEA. This CDR3 has 19 amino acids.